The source of this T cell receptor beta chain is a study of response to subunit inactivated influenza vaccine. Overall study results and limits: It was suggested by the authors that few new T cells are recruited by each seasonal influenza vaccination.

TCRdb fed the RT-PCR reads into MiXCR, producing one record per CDR3 protein. The table shows about 530,000 distinct CDR3 sequences, with 12% occurring only once. This clonotype was seen more than once but under ten times. What it binds is unknown. This CDR3 spans 14 amino acids. CDR1 and CDR2 from the germline V gene are DFQATT and SNEGSKA (reference sequence). J was trimmed by 1 base and V by 0 bases; bases with no gene match: 1. This chain connects TRBV20-1 to TRBJ1-1, with 8 nucleotides matching TRBD1. The sequence was obtained from a man over 45 who received an inactivated influenza vaccine. This specimen consisted of PBMCs from blood, obtained on the day of vaccination. The DNA of the CDR3 is TGCAGTGCTAGAGACAGGGGGCAGAACACTGAAGCTTTCTTT. As protein: CSARDRGQNTEAFF.